Shown below are 23 T cell receptor beta chains from a single sample sequenced in a study of cytomegalovirus exposure and HLA in healthy donors (TCRdb year 2017). Library preparation employed the immunoSEQ multiplex PCR assay. The multiplex PCR relied on a mix of 60 forward primers for TCR Vbeta segments and 13 reverse primers for TCR Jbeta segments. TCRdb re-hosts the immuneACCESS table, in-frame sequences only. Its copies lack some clones; in the studies checked, an unresolved V gene accounts for under half of them, and the cause for the rest is not known. Here the sample has under 110,000 clones; roughly 75% occur a single time. Of the sample, 2% to 2.5% is held by the ten largest clones. The sample taken for sequencing was PBMCs. Source of these receptors: a man between 35 and 55 years old in good health and CMV-seronegative.

V gene TRBV9 combines with J gene TRBJ2-7; no firm D call. The V and J ends lost 0 bases and 3 bases respectively, with 13 bases between them. Germline V gives CDR1 SGDLS, CDR2 YYNGEE. This CDR3 has 15 residues. The CDR3 DNA reads TGTGCCAGCAGCGTAGGAGGCGAGAGCTTCTACGAGCAGTACTTC. Protein sequence: CASSVGGESFYEQYF.

This chain uses TRBV5-4 with TRBJ1-2, with 9 bases matching TRBD1. The CDR3 is 16 amino acids. The ends lost 4 bases at V and 7 bases at J; junction bases unmatched: 14. Germline CDR1 reads SGHNT; CDR2 reads YYREEE (reference sequence). CDR3 amino acids: CASSTTGGVTTGGYTF. The CDR3 region has the DNA TGTGCCAGCAGCACTACAGGGGGCGTCACGACGGGTGGCTACACCTTC.

The chain couples TRBV18 to TRBJ2-7; 9 nucleotides align to TRBD2. The CDR3 totals 14 residues. CDR1 is KGHSH and CDR2 is LQKENI in the germline V gene. The V gene end was trimmed by 6 bases and the J gene end by 2 bases; junction bases not matched to a gene: 5. The CDR3 region has the DNA TGTGCCAGCTCGCTAGCGGGGAAGGCCTACGAGCAGTACTTC. Translating it yields CASSLAGKAYEQYF.

This clone was picked up one time. The chain recombines TRBV5-8 with TRBJ1-3; weak D call: TRBD1 (5 bases). Germline V lookup: CDR1 SGHTS, CDR2 YDEGEE. The CDR3 runs to 15 residues. The V and J ends lost 5 bases and 0 bases respectively, with 12 bases between them. The CDR3 nucleotides read TGTGCCAGCAGACGGGACTTCTCCTCTGGAAACACCATATATTTT. It yields the protein CASRRDFSSGNTIYF.

This sequence joins TRBV7-7 and TRBJ2-7; a possible D gene is TRBD1 (6 bases). Germline CDR1 SSHAT, CDR2 FNYEAQ (reference sequence). Trimming stripped 3 bases from V and 3 bases from J, with 9 bases between. The CDR3 has 13 amino acids. The CDR3 DNA sequence: TGTGCCAGCAGCTTTGGCAGGGGCTACGAGCAGTACTTC. Translating it yields CASSFGRGYEQYF.

As for this clone: Its ends do not fully match the called genes, so a read error is possible. The V call is TRBV2, the J call TRBJ2-5; the match to TRBD1 covers 7 bases. The CDR3 contains 14 residues. Germline CDR1 and CDR2: SNHLY and FYNNEI. For the CDR3, the DNA is TGTGCCAGCACCCGGGACAGACTAAAAGAGGCCCAGTACTTC. Amino acid sequence: CASTRDRLKEAQYF.

The chain couples TRBV15 to TRBJ2-1; TRBD1 is a possible D gene (5 bases). Germline V gene data show CDR1 as LNHNV and CDR2 as YYDKDF (reference sequence). CDR3 size: 16 residues. Trimming pared 0 bases from V and 2 bases from J, leaving 11 bases between. Here the CDR3 reads CATSREDNPTYNEQFF. The CDR3 DNA reads as TGTGCCACCAGCAGAGAGGACAACCCCACCTACAATGAGCAGTTCTTC. The complete variable domain, with remaining parts taken from reference TRBV15 and TRBJ2-1, reads DAMVIQNPRYQVTQFGKPVTLSCSQTLNHNVMYWYQQKSSQAPKLLFHYYDKDFNNEADTPDNFQSRRPNTSFCFLDIRSPGLGDTAMYLCATSREDNPTYNEQFFGPGTRLTVL.

The CDR3 coding sequence is TGTGCCAGTACTGCAGTGGGGACAGACAATTCACCCCTCCACTTT. Translation: CASTAVGTDNSPLHF. The V call is TRBV19, the J call TRBJ1-6, with TRBD1 identical over 7 bases. With 7 bases clipped from V and 7 bases from J, the junction kept 10 bases outside the gene matches. The germline V gene has CDR1 LNHDA and CDR2 SQIVND (reference sequence). This CDR3 region has 15 residues. Full variable domain (rest looked up from reference TRBV19 and TRBJ1-6): DGGITQSPKYLFRKEGQNVTLSCEQNLNHDAMYWYRQDPGQGLRLIYYSQIVNDFQKGDIAEGYSVSREKKESFPLTVTSAQKNPTAFYLCASTAVGTDNSPLHFGNGTRLTVT.

The V gene is TRBV19, the J gene TRBJ1-2; tentatively, D is TRBD1 (5 bases). CDR3 size: 14 residues. Germline V lookup: CDR1 LNHDA, CDR2 SQIVND (reference sequence). Trimming pared 4 bases from V and 4 bases from J, leaving 13 bases between. The CDR3 sequence is CASSNPGVTYGYTF. The CDR3 coding sequence is TGTGCCAGTAGTAATCCGGGGGTCACCTATGGCTACACCTTC.

The chain combines TRBV6-1 with TRBJ1-2; D perhaps matches TRBD1 (5 bases). Trimming cost V 6 bases and J 4 bases, with 15 bases left between them. CDR1 MNHNS and CDR2 SASEGT come from the germline V gene. CDR3 length: 14 residues. CDR3 residues: CASRAGQTAYGYTF. The CDR3 DNA is TGTGCCAGCAGAGCGGGGCAGACCGCCTATGGCTACACCTTC.

The chain couples TRBV19 to TRBJ1-3; maybe TRBD1 (5 bases). CDR3 size: 15 residues. V lost 4 bases, J lost 7 bases, and 17 bases lay in between. Germline V gene sequence: CDR1 LNHDA, CDR2 SQIVND (reference sequence). The CDR3 loop reads CASSTAGDSGNTIYF. The CDR3 region has the DNA TGTGCCAGTAGTACGGCTGGGGACTCGGGGAACACCATATATTTT.

The CDR3 DNA is TGTGCCAGTAGCAATTCCCGGGACACTGAAGCTTTCTTT. It is translated as CASSNSRDTEAFF. The V call is TRBV19, the J call TRBJ1-1; D is unclear. V shed 6 bases and J shed 3 bases, with 11 bases lying between them. Germline assignment: CDR1 LNHDA and CDR2 SQIVND (reference sequence). This CDR3 has 13 residues.

J is TRBJ1-3 and V is TRBV7-8; 7 nucleotides match TRBD1. Germline V gene sequence: CDR1 SGHVS, CDR2 FQNEAQ. V dropped 2 bases and J dropped 1; count of bases not matched to a gene: 2. This CDR3 region has 15 residues. The CDR3 region has the DNA TGTGCCAGCAGCTTATCAGGGGGATCTGGAAACACCATATATTTT. Translation: CASSLSGGSGNTIYF.

The chain employs TRBV7-2 and TRBJ2-5; 11 bases line up with TRBD2. The CDR3 is made up of 14 amino acids. CDR1 is SGHTA, CDR2 FQGNSA, per germline. V shed 6 bases and J 5 bases; nucleotides not matched to a gene: 5. Here the CDR3 DNA reads TGTGCCAGCAGGGGTAGCGGGGGGGGCGAGACCCAGTACTTC. This translates into CASRGSGGGETQYF.

There are a few counts of this clone. The V call is TRBV4-1, the J call TRBJ2-7, with D unclear. The V end lost 0 bases, the J end lost 3 bases, and 15 bases lay between the germline ends. Germline-derived CDR1 and CDR2 are MGHRA and YSYEKL. The CDR3 contains 16 residues. CDR3 DNA sequence: TGCGCCAGCAGCCAAGATTCCGGCAGGCGCCACTACGAGCAGTACTTC. Translated, it gives CASSQDSGRRHYEQYF.

This clone came up a few times. J is TRBJ1-1 and V is TRBV5-6, with TRBD1 identical over 9 bases. CDR3 length: 14 amino acids. V dropped 4 bases and J dropped 3; count of bases not matched to a gene: 4. Germline V gene sequence: CDR1 SGHDT, CDR2 YYEEEE. CDR3 protein: CASSVQGAYTEAFF. CDR3 DNA: TGTGCCAGCAGCGTACAGGGGGCATACACTGAAGCTTTCTTT.

A few counts support this clone. The chain is built from TRBV18 and TRBJ1-1; D is undetermined. This CDR3 has 13 residues. Germline V gene lookup returns CDR1 KGHSH and CDR2 LQKENI. The germline V and J ends were trimmed by 2 bases and 3 bases, with 7 bases remaining between them. The CDR3 loop reads CASSPNPDTEAFF. CDR3 DNA sequence: TGTGCCAGCTCACCAAACCCAGACACTGAAGCTTTCTTT.

This clone was observed a few times. The J gene is TRBJ2-1, the V gene TRBV27; 8 bases match TRBD2. Germline V gene lookup returns CDR1 MNHEY and CDR2 SMNVEV (reference sequence). The CDR3 has 16 amino acids. V was clipped by 2 bases and J by 3 bases; unmatched bases: 6. CDR3 nucleotide sequence: TGTGCCAGCAGTTTAGATGGTGCGGGGGGCTACAATGAGCAGTTCTTC. Translating it yields CASSLDGAGGYNEQFF.

The chain combines TRBV21-1 with TRBJ1-1. TRBV21-1 is a known pseudogene. The CDR3 is made up of 16 amino acids. The CDR3, as DNA: TGTGCCAGCAGCACTGGAGGGGAGGAGCTGAACACTGAAGCTTTCTTT. Protein sequence: CASSTGGEELNTEAFF.

V and J are TRBV6-1 and TRBJ1-2; the D gene is possibly TRBD1 (6 bases). CDR1 is MNHNS, CDR2 SASEGT, per germline. The ends were cut back, 2 bases at V and 8 bases at J, with 15 bases in the middle. This CDR3 is 14 amino acids long. The CDR3 here is CASSEWAGAPGYTF. The CDR3 DNA reads TGTGCCAGCAGTGAATGGGCAGGGGCGCCCGGCTACACCTTC.

Only a few counts were recorded for this clone. The chain couples TRBV12-2 to TRBJ2-1; TRBD2 is the table's D call, not checked against the DNA. TRBV12-2 is shown as a pseudogene. This CDR3 is built from 16 residues. Here the CDR3 DNA reads TGTGCAAGTCGCCCTCCTAGCGGGGGGGCCGTGGATGAGCAGTTCTTC. Translation gives CASRPPSGGAVDEQFF.

V usage is TRBV6-1 and J usage is TRBJ1-5, with D unresolved. The germline V gene encodes CDR1 MNHNS and CDR2 SASEGT. The CDR3 covers 12 residues. The V end lost 3 bases, the J end lost 4 bases, and 4 bases lay between the germline ends. The CDR3 DNA is TGTGCCAGCAGTGACCTGAATCAGCCCCAGCATTTT. It codes for CASSDLNQPQHF.

This clone has only one observation. The genes are TRBV19 and TRBJ1-1; no firm D call. V gave up 6 bases and J gave up 0 bases, with 14 bases separating them. Germline V CDR1 and CDR2: LNHDA, SQIVND (reference sequence). This CDR3 contains 15 residues. CDR3 sequence (DNA): TGTGCCAGTAGCAGCGGAGACACTTTGAACACTGAAGCTTTCTTT. This gives the protein CASSSGDTLNTEAFF. Full variable domain (outside the CDR3, taken from reference TRBV19 and TRBJ1-1): DGGITQSPKYLFRKEGQNVTLSCEQNLNHDAMYWYRQDPGQGLRLIYYSQIVNDFQKGDIAEGYSVSREKKESFPLTVTSAQKNPTAFYLCASSSGDTLNTEAFFGQGTRLTVV.